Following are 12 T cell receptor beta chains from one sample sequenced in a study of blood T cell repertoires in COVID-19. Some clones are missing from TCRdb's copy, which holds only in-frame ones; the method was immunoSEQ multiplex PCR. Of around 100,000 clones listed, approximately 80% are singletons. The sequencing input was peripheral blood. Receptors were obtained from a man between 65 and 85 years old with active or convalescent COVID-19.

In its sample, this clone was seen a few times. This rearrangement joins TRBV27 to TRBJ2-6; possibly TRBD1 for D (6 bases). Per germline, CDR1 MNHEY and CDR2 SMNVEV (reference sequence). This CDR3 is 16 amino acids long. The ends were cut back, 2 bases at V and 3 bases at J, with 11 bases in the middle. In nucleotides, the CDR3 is TGTGCCAGCAGTTTAGGGGCCAGGGGTGGGGCCAACGTCCTGACTTTC. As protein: CASSLGARGGANVLTF.

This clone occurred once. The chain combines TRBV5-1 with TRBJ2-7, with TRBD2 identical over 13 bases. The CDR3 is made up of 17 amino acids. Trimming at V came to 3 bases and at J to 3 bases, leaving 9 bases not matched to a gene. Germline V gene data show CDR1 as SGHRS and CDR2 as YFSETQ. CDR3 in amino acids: CASSSVGLAGTIYEQYF. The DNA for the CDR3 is TGCGCCAGCAGCTCGGTGGGACTAGCGGGGACTATCTACGAGCAGTACTTC.

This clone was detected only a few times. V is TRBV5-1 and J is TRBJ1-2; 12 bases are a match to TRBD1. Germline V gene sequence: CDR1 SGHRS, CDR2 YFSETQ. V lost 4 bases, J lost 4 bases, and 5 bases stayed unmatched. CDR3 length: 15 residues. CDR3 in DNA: TGCGCCAGCAGCCACGGGACAGGGGGCGGCTATGGCTACACCTTC. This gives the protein CASSHGTGGGYGYTF.

The CDR3, as DNA: TGTGCCAGCAGCTTGAGGAGCTCTGGAAACACCATATATTTT. Protein: CASSLRSSGNTIYF. This rearrangement joins TRBV5-5 to TRBJ1-3; D unresolved. The CDR3 spans 14 residues. The V gene lost 1 base and the J gene lost 0 bases, with 5 bases spanning the gap. Germline assignment: CDR1 SGHKS and CDR2 YYEKEE (reference sequence).

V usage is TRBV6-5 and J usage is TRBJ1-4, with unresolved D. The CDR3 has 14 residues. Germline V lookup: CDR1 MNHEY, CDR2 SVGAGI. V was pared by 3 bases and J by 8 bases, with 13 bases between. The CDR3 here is CASSYTGVNEKLFF. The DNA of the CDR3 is TGTGCCAGCAGTTATACGGGAGTTAACGAAAAACTGTTTTTT.

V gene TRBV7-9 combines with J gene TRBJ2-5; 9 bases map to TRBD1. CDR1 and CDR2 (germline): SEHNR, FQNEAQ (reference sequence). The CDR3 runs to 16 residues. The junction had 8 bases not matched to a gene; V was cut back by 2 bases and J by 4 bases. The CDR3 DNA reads TGTGCCAGCAGCTTAAGAGAGGACAGGGGAGGAGAGACCCAGTACTTC. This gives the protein CASSLREDRGGETQYF.

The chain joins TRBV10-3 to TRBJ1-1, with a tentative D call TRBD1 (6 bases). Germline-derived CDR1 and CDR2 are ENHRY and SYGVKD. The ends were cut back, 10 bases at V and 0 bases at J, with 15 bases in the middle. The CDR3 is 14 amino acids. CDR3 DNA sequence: TGTGCCACCTCCGCGGACAGCATGAACACTGAAGCTTTCTTT. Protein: CATSADSMNTEAFF.

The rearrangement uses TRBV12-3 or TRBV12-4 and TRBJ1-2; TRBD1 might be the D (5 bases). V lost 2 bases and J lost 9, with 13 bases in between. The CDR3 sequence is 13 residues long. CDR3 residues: CASSLWAGLSYTF. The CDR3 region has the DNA TGTGCCAGCAGTTTATGGGCGGGGCTCAGCTACACCTTC.

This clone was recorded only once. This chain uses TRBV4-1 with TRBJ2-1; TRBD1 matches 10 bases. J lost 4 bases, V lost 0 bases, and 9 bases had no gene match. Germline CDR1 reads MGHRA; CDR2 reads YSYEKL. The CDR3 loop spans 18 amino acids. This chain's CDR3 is CASSQDGSRTGGYNEQFF. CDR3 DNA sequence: TGCGCCAGCAGCCAAGATGGTTCGAGGACAGGGGGATACAATGAGCAGTTCTTC.

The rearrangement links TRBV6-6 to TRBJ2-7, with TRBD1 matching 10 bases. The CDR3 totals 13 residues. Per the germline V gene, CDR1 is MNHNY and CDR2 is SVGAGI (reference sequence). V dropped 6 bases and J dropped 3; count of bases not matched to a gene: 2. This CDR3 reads CASSRDRGYEQYF. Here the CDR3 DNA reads TGTGCCAGCAGCCGGGACAGGGGCTACGAGCAGTACTTC.

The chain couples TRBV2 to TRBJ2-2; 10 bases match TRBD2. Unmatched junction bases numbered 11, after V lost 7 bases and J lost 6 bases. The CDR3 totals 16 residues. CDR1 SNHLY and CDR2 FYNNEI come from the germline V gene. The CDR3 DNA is TGTGCCAGCAACAACCTCGGGACTAGCGCAGCCGGGGAGCTGTTTTTT. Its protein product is CASNNLGTSAAGELFF.

For the CDR3, the DNA is TGTGCCAGCAGTCCGCTGGGACACCGGACTAGCGTAAATGAGCAGTTCTTC. Translation gives CASSPLGHRTSVNEQFF. This chain uses TRBV27 with TRBJ2-1; 9 bases map to TRBD2. From germline, CDR1 is MNHEY and CDR2 SMNVEV (reference sequence). The CDR3 has 17 residues. V lost 5 bases, J lost 7 bases, and 15 bases stayed unmatched.